This T cell receptor beta chain was identified during a study of control samples from healthy donors and cancer patients. This clone is a singleton in its sample. Sequencing used immunoSEQ multiplex PCR; TCRdb keeps in-frame clones, though not all of them. Here the sample spans about 85,000 clones, roughly 91% being singletons. This TCR was sampled from a woman aged 55-75 years in good health. The sequenced material came from blood.

The CDR3 loop is CASSEEGVGEQFF. CDR3 in DNA: TGTGCCAGCAGTGAAGAGGGGGTGGGGGAGCAGTTCTTC. This rearrangement joins TRBV6-1 to TRBJ2-1; perhaps TRBD1 as D (6 bases). V lost 1 base to trimming and J lost 10 bases, with 11 bases between them. CDR1 and CDR2 (germline): MNHNS, SASEGT. The CDR3 length is 13 residues.